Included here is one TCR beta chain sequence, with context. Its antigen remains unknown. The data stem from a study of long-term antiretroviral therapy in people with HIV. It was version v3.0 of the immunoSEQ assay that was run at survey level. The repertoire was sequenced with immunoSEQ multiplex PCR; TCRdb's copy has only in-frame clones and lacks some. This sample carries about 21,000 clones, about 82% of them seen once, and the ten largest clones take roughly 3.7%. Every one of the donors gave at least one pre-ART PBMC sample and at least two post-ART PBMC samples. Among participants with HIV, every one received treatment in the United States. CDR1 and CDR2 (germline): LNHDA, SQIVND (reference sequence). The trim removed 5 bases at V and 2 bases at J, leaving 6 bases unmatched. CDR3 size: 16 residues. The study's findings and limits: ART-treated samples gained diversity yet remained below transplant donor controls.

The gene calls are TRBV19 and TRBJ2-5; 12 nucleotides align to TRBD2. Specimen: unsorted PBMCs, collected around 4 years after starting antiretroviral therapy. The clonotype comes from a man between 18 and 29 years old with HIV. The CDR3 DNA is TGTGCCAGTAGTGGGCAACTAGCGGGGGGACAAGAGACCCAGTACTTC. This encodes CASSGQLAGGQETQYF.